Detailed here is one TCR beta chain. The antigen remains unidentified. Treatment in this sample: roughly ten-day PBMC culture with coronavirus spike peptide pools or control peptides (ViraFEST assay). TCR sequencing followed the expansion of antigen-specific T cells with peptide pools in ViraFEST. The entry originates in a study of vaccination and CD4 T cells after COVID-19. Study-wide background: Either the Pfizer-BioNTech BNT162b2 or Moderna mRNA-1273 vaccine was given as two doses. Post-COVID draws followed diagnosis by a median approximately 100 days (range 35 to 161). Spike peptides, overlapping and drawn from SARS-CoV-2, HCoV-NL63, HCoV-OC43 and HCoV-229E, were used to stimulate cells.

The Oncomine TCR Beta short-read assay sequenced DNA from cultured CD4+ T cells. MiXCR was run by TCRdb on the PCR reads, yielding one entry per CDR3 protein. The sample records about 15,000 distinct CDR3 sequences, about a fifth being singletons. Trimming at V came to 6 bases and at J to 0 bases, leaving 10 bases not matched to a gene. The CDR3 is 16 amino acids. CDR1 and CDR2 from the germline V gene are SQVTM and ANQGSEA. This TCR was sampled from a human donor who received a COVID-19 vaccine. This chain uses TRBV29-1 with TRBJ2-2, with TRBD1 identical over 7 bases. Sequenced material: CD4+ T cells from blood, cultured in vitro, taken before SARS-CoV-2 vaccination. The CDR3 DNA reads as TGCAGCGTGCTACGACAGGGTTCCTCGAACACCGGGGAGCTGTTTTTT. The encoded protein is CSVLRQGSSNTGELFF.